The 7 T cell receptor beta chains below come from one sample, sequenced in a study of blood T cell repertoires in COVID-19. Libraries were prepared by immunoSEQ multiplex PCR; TCRdb keeps only in-frame clonotypes and omits some of them. The sample consists of roughly 72,000 clones, roughly 90% of them appearing once. The sample taken for sequencing was peripheral blood. These receptors originate from a human donor in a cohort sampled during active COVID-19.

This chain links TRBV7-9 with TRBJ1-6; unclear D gene. The germline V gene has CDR1 SEHNR and CDR2 FQNEAQ (reference sequence). V lost 4 bases and J lost 13, with 11 bases in between. This CDR3 has 12 amino acids. The CDR3 DNA sequence: TGTGCCAGCAGCTCTGGGCCGGATCCCCTCCACTTT. Translation: CASSSGPDPLHF.

The chain joins TRBV2 to TRBJ1-5; 9 bases map to TRBD1. With 4 bases clipped from V and 2 bases from J, the junction kept 3 bases outside the gene matches. The germline CDR1 and CDR2 sequences are SNHLY and FYNNEI. This CDR3 contains 15 residues. This CDR3 reads CASSVGQGRNQPQHF. The DNA of the CDR3 is TGTGCCAGCAGTGTCGGACAGGGGCGCAATCAGCCCCAGCATTTT.

The chain recombines TRBV6-5 with TRBJ1-1; D ambiguous. The V end lost 6 bases, the J end lost 0 bases, and 11 bases lay between the germline ends. The germline CDR1 and CDR2 sequences are MNHEY and SVGAGI. The length of the CDR3 is 14 residues. The CDR3 spells CASSSQHMNTEAFF. The CDR3 DNA reads as TGTGCCAGCAGCTCCCAACACATGAACACTGAAGCTTTCTTT.

In this sample, this clone turned up a few times. The J gene is TRBJ2-1, the V gene TRBV10-2; possibly TRBD2 for D (6 bases). This CDR3 has 15 amino acids. The germline V gene has CDR1 WSHSY and CDR2 SAAADI. The V end lost 4 bases, the J end lost 5 bases, and 15 bases lay between the germline ends. CDR3 in amino acids: CASSVTGTLDNEQFF. DNA of the CDR3: TGCGCCAGCAGTGTTACCGGGACTCTAGACAATGAGCAGTTCTTC.

The V and J genes are TRBV6-2 or TRBV6-3 and TRBJ2-7; 11 bases are shared with TRBD2. The J segment lost 2 bases and the V segment lost 4 bases, leaving 7 bases of the junction unmatched. Per the germline V gene, CDR1 is MNHEY and CDR2 is SVGEGT. The CDR3 consists of 16 residues. The CDR3 bases are TGTGCCAGCAGTTCGGTAGCGGGAGGGGTCCCCTACGAGCAGTACTTC. This encodes CASSSVAGGVPYEQYF.

J is TRBJ2-2 and V is TRBV7-8, with D perhaps TRBD2 (6 bases). Germline lookup yields CDR1 SGHVS and CDR2 FQNEAQ. Trimming stripped 5 bases from V and 6 bases from J, with 19 bases between. The CDR3 sequence is 16 residues long. The CDR3 DNA reads as TGTGCCAGCAGCCCTCGACTAGGCACTCGGTCCGGGGAGCTGTTTTTT. This encodes CASSPRLGTRSGELFF.

J is TRBJ1-6 and V is TRBV29-1; 7 positions match TRBD1. The J segment lost 6 bases and the V segment lost 7 bases, leaving 6 bases of the junction unmatched. Germline V gives CDR1 SQVTM, CDR2 ANQGSEA. The CDR3 loop spans 13 amino acids. The CDR3 is CSGFTGVNSPLHF. In DNA form, the CDR3 reads TGCAGCGGCTTCACAGGGGTTAATTCACCCCTCCACTTT.